This T cell receptor beta chain was documented in a study of CD8 T cells in Susac syndrome. A quantity of about 0.45 to 1 ug RNA underwent reverse transcription using random hexamers. Across 54 Vbeta and 13 Jbeta, TCR beta CDR3 was amplified with immunoSEQ multiplex PCR. TCRdb itself ran the immunoSEQ multiplex PCR reads through MiXCR, one entry per CDR3 protein. Counted here are 200,000 to 250,000 distinct CDR3 sequences, roughly 94% occurring once; the ten biggest clones make up around 0.076%. CDR1 LNHNV and CDR2 YYDKDF come from the germline V gene (reference sequence). Trimming pared 0 bases from V and 5 bases from J, leaving 10 bases between. CDR3 size: 14 residues.

Sequencing was carried out using CD4+ T cells from PBMCs. This sequence originates from a human donor with multiple sclerosis. The chain employs TRBV15 and TRBJ2-5; possible D gene TRBD1, 5 bases. In DNA, the CDR3 is TGTGCCACCAGCAGAGATCAGGGATTGGAGACCCAGTACTTC. Translating gives CATSRDQGLETQYF.